This T cell receptor beta chain appears in the sequencing data of a study of T cell responses to AZD1222 COVID-19 vaccine. Whole-study results and caveats: Without day 14 samples, only post-peak T cell repertoires were studied. White British donors predominated, females outnumbered males, and clonal diversity was possibly underestimated. It was only a handful of AZD1222 recipients who were seropositive at baseline. Compared with day 0, the breadth and depth of the Spike-specific TCR repertoire rose significantly after two doses of AZD1222.

The table came from immunoSEQ multiplex PCR; TCRdb's copy has only in-frame clones and leaves some out. The table lists some 150,000 clones, around 93% of them singletons, with under 3.5% in the top ten. The V and J ends lost 4 bases and 1 base respectively, with 7 bases between them. CDR1 and CDR2 from the germline V gene are MNHEY and SVGAGI. The CDR3 runs 13 residues. As for this clone: Its antigen is still unknown.

Sequencing used peripheral blood, obtained 28 days after the second AZD1222 dose. This chain connects TRBV6-5 to TRBJ1-1; TRBD1 might be the D (5 bases). The sequence was obtained from an adult who received the AZD1222 COVID-19 vaccine. In nucleotides, the CDR3 is TGTGCCAGCAGTTTCGACAGGAACACTGAAGCTTTCTTT. This encodes CASSFDRNTEAFF.